These 5 T cell receptor beta chains originate from one sample sequenced in a study of blood T cell repertoires in COVID-19. Produced via immunoSEQ multiplex PCR; TCRdb's table is partial and in-frame only. Of 400,000 or so clones listed, less than 95% were seen once; the top ten hold 0.6%. The sequenced sample consisted of PBMCs or T cells enriched from blood (not recorded which). Receptor source: a man in his late teens or twenties who had recovered from COVID-19.

V and J are TRBV5-6 and TRBJ2-7; 7 bases fit TRBD2. Germline V gene sequence: CDR1 SGHDT, CDR2 YYEEEE. The CDR3 covers 14 residues. Germline trimming cut 2 bases from V and 3 bases from J; bases unmatched to any gene: 5. CDR3 bases: TGTGCCAGCAGCTTAGGAGGGAGGGTCTACGAGCAGTACTTC. This translates into CASSLGGRVYEQYF.

This chain links TRBV30 with TRBJ2-2; D possibly corresponds to TRBD2 (7 bases). The CDR3 runs 15 residues. Germline V gene lookup returns CDR1 GTSNPN and CDR2 SVGIG (reference sequence). V was trimmed by 5 bases and J by 7 bases, leaving 20 bases between them. CDR3 amino acids: CAWDLGEGVNGELFF. Written as DNA, the CDR3 is TGTGCCTGGGACTTGGGGGAGGGGGTGAACGGGGAGCTGTTTTTT.

This clone occurred once. V and J are TRBV7-9 and TRBJ1-6; D is undetermined. This CDR3 has 17 residues. The V end lost 1 base, the J end lost 0 bases, and 10 bases lay between the germline ends. Germline assignment: CDR1 SEHNR and CDR2 FQNEAQ (reference sequence). The CDR3 coding sequence is TGTGCCAGCAGCTTAGTTGGAGGGTTCTCCTATAATTCACCCCTCCACTTT. It is translated as CASSLVGGFSYNSPLHF. Combining the CDR3 with reference TRBV7-9 and TRBJ1-6 gives the whole variable domain DTGVSQNPRHKITKRGQNVTFRCDPISEHNRLYWYRQTLGQGPEFLTYFQNEAQLEKSRLLSDRFSAERPKGSFSTLEIQRTEQGDSAMYLCASSLVGGFSYNSPLHFGNGTRLTVT.

The rearrangement uses TRBV7-3 and TRBJ2-1; maybe TRBD2 (6 bases). CDR1 SGHTA and CDR2 FQGTGA come from the germline V gene. The length of the CDR3 is 13 residues. V gave up 5 bases and J gave up 5 bases, with 10 bases separating them. Here the CDR3 reads CASSPGAHNEQFF. CDR3 nucleotides: TGTGCCAGCAGCCCGGGAGCACACAATGAGCAGTTCTTC.

V gene TRBV10-3 combines with J gene TRBJ1-5; 7 bases map to TRBD1. V was clipped by 10 bases and J by 0 bases; unmatched bases: 9. This CDR3 comprises 15 residues. Germline-derived CDR1 and CDR2 are ENHRY and SYGVKD. DNA for the CDR3: TGTGCCACAACAGTCCAGGGGGGTAGCAATCAGCCCCAGCATTTT. Translating gives CATTVQGGSNQPQHF.